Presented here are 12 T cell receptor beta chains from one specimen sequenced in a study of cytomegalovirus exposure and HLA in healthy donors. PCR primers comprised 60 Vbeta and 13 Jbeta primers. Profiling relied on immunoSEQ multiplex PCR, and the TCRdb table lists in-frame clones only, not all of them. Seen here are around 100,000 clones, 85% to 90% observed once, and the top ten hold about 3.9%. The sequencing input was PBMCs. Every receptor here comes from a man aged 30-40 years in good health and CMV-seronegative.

Written as DNA, the CDR3 is TGTGCCAGCCGACAGGGGAGCACCTACAATGAGCAGTTCTTC. This sequence encodes CASRQGSTYNEQFF. The chain is built from TRBV27 and TRBJ2-1; 8 bases fit TRBD1. The CDR3 length is 14 residues. V shed 8 bases, J shed 2 bases, and the junction held 5 bases outside the gene matches. CDR1 is MNHEY, CDR2 SMNVEV, per germline (reference sequence).

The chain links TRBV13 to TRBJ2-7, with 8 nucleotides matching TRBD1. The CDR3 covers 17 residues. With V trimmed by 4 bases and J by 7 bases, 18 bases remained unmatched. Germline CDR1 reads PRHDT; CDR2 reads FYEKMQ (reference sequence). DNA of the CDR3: TGTGCCAGCAGCTCCGCCCTCCGGGACAGGTCATCGGGTGAGCAGTACTTC. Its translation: CASSSALRDRSSGEQYF.

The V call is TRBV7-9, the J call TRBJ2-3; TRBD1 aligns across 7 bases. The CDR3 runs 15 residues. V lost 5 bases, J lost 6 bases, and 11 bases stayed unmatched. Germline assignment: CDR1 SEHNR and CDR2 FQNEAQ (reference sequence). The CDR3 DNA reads TGTGCCAGCAGCGATAGACAGGGTTCGAGGGATACGCAGTATTTT. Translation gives CASSDRQGSRDTQYF.

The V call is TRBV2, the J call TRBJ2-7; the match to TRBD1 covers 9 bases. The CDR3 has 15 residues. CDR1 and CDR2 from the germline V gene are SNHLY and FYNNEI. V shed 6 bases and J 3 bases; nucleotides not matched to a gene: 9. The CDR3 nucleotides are TGTGCCAGCAGGGACCTGACAGGGGGTGGCTACGAGCAGTACTTC. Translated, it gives CASRDLTGGGYEQYF.

The CDR3 sequence is CASSIWAKNNQPQHF. The CDR3 coding sequence is TGTGCCAGTAGTATTTGGGCGAAGAACAATCAGCCCCAGCATTTT. This chain connects TRBV19 to TRBJ1-5; unclear D gene. The CDR3 is 15 amino acids. Trimming cost V 3 bases and J 3 bases, with 12 bases left between them. Germline CDR1 reads LNHDA; CDR2 reads SQIVND (reference sequence).

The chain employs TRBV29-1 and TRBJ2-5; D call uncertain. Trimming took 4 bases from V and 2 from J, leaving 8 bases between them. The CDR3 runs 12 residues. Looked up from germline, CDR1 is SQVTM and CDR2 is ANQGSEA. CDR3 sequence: CSVAATQETQYF. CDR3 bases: TGCAGCGTTGCTGCGACACAAGAGACCCAGTACTTC.

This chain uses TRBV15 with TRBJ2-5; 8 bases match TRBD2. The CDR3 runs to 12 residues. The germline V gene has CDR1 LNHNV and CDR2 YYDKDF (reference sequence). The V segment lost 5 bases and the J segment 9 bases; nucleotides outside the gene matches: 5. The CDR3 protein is CATSQDGGAQYF. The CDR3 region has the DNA TGTGCCACCAGCCAAGACGGGGGGGCCCAGTACTTC.

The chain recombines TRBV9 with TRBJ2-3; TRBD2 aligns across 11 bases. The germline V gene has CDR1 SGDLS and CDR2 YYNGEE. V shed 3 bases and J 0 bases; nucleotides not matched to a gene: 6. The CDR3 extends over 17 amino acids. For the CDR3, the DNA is TGTGCCAGCAGCGACCCGGGACTAGCGGCTAGCACAGATACGCAGTATTTT. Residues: CASSDPGLAASTDTQYF.

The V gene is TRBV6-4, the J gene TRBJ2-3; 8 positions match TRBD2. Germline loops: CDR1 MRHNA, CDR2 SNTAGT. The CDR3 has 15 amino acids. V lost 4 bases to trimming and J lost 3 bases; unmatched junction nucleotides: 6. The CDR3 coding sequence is TGTGCCAGCAGTGGTACGGGAGGGGGGACAGATACGCAGTATTTT. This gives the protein CASSGTGGGTDTQYF.

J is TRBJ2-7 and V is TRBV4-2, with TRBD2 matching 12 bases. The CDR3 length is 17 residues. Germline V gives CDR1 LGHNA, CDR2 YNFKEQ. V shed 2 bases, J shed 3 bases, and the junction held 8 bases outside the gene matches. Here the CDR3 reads CASSQSHTSGRFYEQYF. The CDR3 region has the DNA TGTGCCAGCAGCCAATCTCACACTAGCGGGAGGTTCTACGAGCAGTACTTC.

Written as DNA, the CDR3 is TGCGCCAGCAGCTTGGCCGGGACAGGGTACCTCACCGGGGAGCTGTTTTTT. This gives the protein CASSLAGTGYLTGELFF. The rearrangement uses TRBV5-1 and TRBJ2-2; 9 nucleotides agree with TRBD1. From germline, CDR1 is SGHRS and CDR2 YFSETQ. This CDR3 region has 17 residues. Unmatched junction bases numbered 7, after V lost 0 bases and J lost 4 bases. The full variable domain, its missing parts supplied by reference TRBV5-1 and TRBJ2-2, is KAGVTQTPRYLIKTRGQQVTLSCSPISGHRSVSWYQQTPGQGLQFLFEYFSETQRNKGNFPGRFSGRQFSNSRSEMNVSTLELGDSALYLCASSLAGTGYLTGELFFGEGSRLTVL.

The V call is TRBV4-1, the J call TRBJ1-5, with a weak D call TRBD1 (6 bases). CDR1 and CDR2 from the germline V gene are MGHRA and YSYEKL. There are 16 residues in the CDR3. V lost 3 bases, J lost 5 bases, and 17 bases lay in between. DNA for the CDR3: TGCGCCAGCAGCCAGGGGAGCGCTACAGGGTATCAGCCCCAGCATTTT. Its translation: CASSQGSATGYQPQHF.